The clone carrying this T cell receptor beta chain was observed many times. Its cognate antigen is unknown. The source of the sample is a study of T cells in Graves' hyperthyroidism and ophthalmopathy. Exclusion criteria comprised uncontrolled infection, other autoimmune disease, pregnancy or lactation. General study findings and limits: Before onset, by a median of approximately 6.2 months, the model predicted ophthalmopathy. In blood, most of the thyroid clonotypes expanded above 0.001 were also present.

Trimming removed 7 bases from V and 4 bases from J, with 11 bases in between. CDR1 and CDR2 from the germline V gene are SNHLY and FYNNEI. The CDR3 is 13 amino acids. Amplified TCR beta CDR3 regions derived from RNA transcripts. Researchers ran a first-round RT-PCR on the TCR CDR3 using the HTBI primer set. TCRdb re-analysed the multiplex PCR reads in MiXCR, keeping a single row per CDR3 protein. Of approximately 600,000 distinct CDR3 sequences listed, more than 20% are singletons. Sequencing was done on a sample of blood. This chain connects TRBV2 to TRBJ2-1, with no clear D. The sequence derives from a man aged 25 to 40 with Graves' ophthalmopathy. The CDR3 nucleotides are TGTGCCAGCAAAGACGGAACTTACAATGAGCAGTTCTTC. Residues: CASKDGTYNEQFF.